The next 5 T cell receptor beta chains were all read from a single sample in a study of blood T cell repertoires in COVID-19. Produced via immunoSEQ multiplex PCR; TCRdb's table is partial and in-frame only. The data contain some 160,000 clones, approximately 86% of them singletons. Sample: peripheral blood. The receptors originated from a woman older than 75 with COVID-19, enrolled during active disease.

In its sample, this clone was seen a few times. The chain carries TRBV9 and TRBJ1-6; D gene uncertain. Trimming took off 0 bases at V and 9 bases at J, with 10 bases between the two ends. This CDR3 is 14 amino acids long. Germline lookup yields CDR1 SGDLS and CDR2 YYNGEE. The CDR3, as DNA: TGTGCCAGCAGCGTAGCCCAGGCAGGTTCACCCCTCCACTTT. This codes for CASSVAQAGSPLHF.

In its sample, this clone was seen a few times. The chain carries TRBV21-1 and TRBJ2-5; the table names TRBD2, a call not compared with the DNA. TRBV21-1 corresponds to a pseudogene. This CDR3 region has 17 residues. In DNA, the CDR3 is TGTGCCAGCAGCAAGCGGTCGGCGGGAGGGAGGCAAGAGACCCAGTACTTC. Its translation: CASSKRSAGGRQETQYF.

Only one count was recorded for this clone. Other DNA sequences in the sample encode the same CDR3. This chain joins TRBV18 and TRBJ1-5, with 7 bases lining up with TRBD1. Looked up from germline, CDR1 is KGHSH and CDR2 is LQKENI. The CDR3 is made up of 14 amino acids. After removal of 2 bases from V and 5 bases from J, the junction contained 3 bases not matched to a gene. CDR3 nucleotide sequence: TGTGCCAGCTCACCAACAACAGGGGATCAGCCCCAGCATTTT. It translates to CASSPTTGDQPQHF.

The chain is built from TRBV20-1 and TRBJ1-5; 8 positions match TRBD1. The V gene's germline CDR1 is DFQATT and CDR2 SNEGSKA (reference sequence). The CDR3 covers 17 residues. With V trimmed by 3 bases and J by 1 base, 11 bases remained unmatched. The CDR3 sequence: CSASRSQGARSNQPQHF. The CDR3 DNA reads TGCAGTGCTAGTCGATCCCAGGGGGCTAGGAGCAATCAGCCCCAGCATTTT.

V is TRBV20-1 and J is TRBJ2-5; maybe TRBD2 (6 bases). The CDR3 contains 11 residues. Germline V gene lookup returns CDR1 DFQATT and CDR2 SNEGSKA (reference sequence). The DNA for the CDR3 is TGCAGGGCGGGACTCGGGGAGACCCAGTACTTC. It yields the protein CRAGLGETQYF.